This T cell receptor beta chain derives from a study of blood T cells in healthy people across ages. Study summary: For every two T cells, template switching captured about one barcoded beta molecule.

Remarks on this clonotype: Its antigen is unknown.

The V and J ends lost 5 bases and 3 bases respectively, with 10 bases between them. The CDR3 totals 13 residues. CDR1 SGHVS and CDR2 FQNEAQ come from the germline V gene. Using a J-beta primer mix together with a sample-barcoded 5' primer, a second PCR was run for roughly 6 to 12 cycles. TCRdb re-called the 5' RACE reads with MiXCR, one entry per CDR3 protein. The sample lists over a million distinct CDR3 sequences, roughly a quarter occurring once. Findings of the study overall: PBMCs that were unsorted prevented a conclusive naive versus antigen-experienced comparison.

Aged about 6 to 95, donors were systemically healthy Caucasians from Russia. Total RNA, at least 5 micrograms per sample, was extracted from PBMCs. The sample also formed part of further work on T cells of mothers and their children.

This chain uses TRBV7-8 with TRBJ1-1; the D is unclear. This TCR was sampled from a girl aged 2-15 years in good health. Sequencing input: blood. For the CDR3, the DNA is TGTGCCAGCAGCCTTGCCTGGGACACTGAAGCTTTCTTT. This sequence encodes CASSLAWDTEAFF.